The rows below give T cell receptor beta chains drawn from one sample of a study of T cells after yellow fever vaccination. TCRdb called the 5' RACE reads again in MiXCR, with one record for every CDR3 protein. The sample shows about 240,000 distinct CDR3 sequences, about 7% of them seen only once. The material sequenced was CD4+ T cells sorted from PBMCs, taken 15 days after the yellow fever booster vaccination. These receptors were collected from a young man who received the YFV17D yellow fever vaccine. The CDR3 runs from the conserved cysteine through the conserved F or W. The D gene is left open where the match is weak. Size is omitted from some rows. Given values are once, few, many or a class for expanded clones.

d_call: NA; j_call: TRBJ2-4; v_call: TRBV29-1; clone_size: NA; cdr3_nt: TGCAGCGTTGTCTTCTTCGGGGGGCCTGGAAACATTCAGTACTTC; cdr3_aa: CSVVFFGGPGNIQYF
d_call: NA; j_call: TRBJ2-7; v_call: TRBV27; clone_size: NA; cdr3_nt: TGTGCCAGCAGTTTAGAGTTGGCAGGAAAATTCGAATTC; cdr3_aa: CASSLELAGKFEF
d_call: TRBD2; j_call: TRBJ2-6; v_call: TRBV6-2/TRBV6-3; clone_size: NA; cdr3_nt: TGTGCCAGCAGTTACAGGCTACAGCGGGAGGCCCTAGGGGCCAACGTCCTGACTTTC; cdr3_aa: CASSYRLQREALGANVLTF
d_call: TRBD2; j_call: TRBJ2-1; v_call: TRBV20-1; clone_size: many; cdr3_nt: TGCAGTGCTAGAGAGCCGGGACTAGCGGTCCTACGGGGGGAGCAGTTCTTC; cdr3_aa: CSAREPGLAVLRGEQFF
d_call: TRBD1; j_call: TRBJ1-2; v_call: TRBV29-1; clone_size: many; cdr3_nt: TGCAGCGTTGACGCCCCAGGGGGTAACTATGGCTACACCTTC; cdr3_aa: CSVDAPGGNYGYTF
d_call: NA; j_call: TRBJ1-1; v_call: TRBV29-1; clone_size: many; cdr3_nt: TGCAGCGTGAAAAAGCTCGAAGCTTTCTTT; cdr3_aa: CSVKKLEAFF
d_call: NA; j_call: TRBJ1-6; v_call: TRBV5-1; clone_size: many; cdr3_nt: TGCGCCAGCAGCTTGTTGGGGGGCGATAATTCACCCCTCCACTTT; cdr3_aa: CASSLLGGDNSPLHF
d_call: TRBD2; j_call: TRBJ2-1; v_call: TRBV19; clone_size: NA; cdr3_nt: TGTGCCAGTAGTCTCGGGGTAGCGGGGGGAAACAATGAGCAGTTCTTC; cdr3_aa: CASSLGVAGGNNEQFF
d_call: TRBD2; j_call: TRBJ2-7; v_call: TRBV27; clone_size: few; cdr3_nt: TGTGCCAGCAGTTTGGGACTAGCGGGAGTGTGGGAGCAGTACTTC; cdr3_aa: CASSLGLAGVWEQYF
d_call: NA; j_call: TRBJ1-4; v_call: TRBV12-3/TRBV12-4; clone_size: few; cdr3_nt: TGTGCCAGCAGTCCTAGGACAGATTCTAATGAAAAACTGTTTTTT; cdr3_aa: CASSPRTDSNEKLFF
d_call: NA; j_call: TRBJ2-1; v_call: TRBV20-1; clone_size: few; cdr3_nt: TGCAGTGCTAGATTAGACAATGAGCAGTTCTTC; cdr3_aa: CSARLDNEQFF
d_call: NA; j_call: TRBJ2-7; v_call: TRBV9; clone_size: few; cdr3_nt: TGTGCCAGCAGCGTAGAAGGTGGGGCATACGAGCAGTACTTC; cdr3_aa: CASSVEGGAYEQYF
d_call: NA; j_call: TRBJ2-1; v_call: TRBV6-5; clone_size: NA; cdr3_nt: TGTGCCAGCAGTTACGTCTTGCAGGGGGGCAATGAGCAGTTCTTC; cdr3_aa: CASSYVLQGGNEQFF
d_call: NA; j_call: TRBJ2-1; v_call: TRBV12-3/TRBV12-4; clone_size: many; cdr3_nt: TGTGCCAGCAGTTTAGGTAGGGTGAAGCAGTTCTTC; cdr3_aa: CASSLGRVKQFF
d_call: NA; j_call: TRBJ1-3; v_call: TRBV10-2; clone_size: few; cdr3_nt: TGCGCCAGCAGGGAGAATTCGGGAAACACCATATATTTT; cdr3_aa: CASRENSGNTIYF
d_call: TRBD2; j_call: TRBJ2-5; v_call: TRBV5-1; clone_size: many; cdr3_nt: TGCGCCAGCAGCTTGGTGGCTAGCGGGGAAGAGACCCAGTACTTC; cdr3_aa: CASSLVASGEETQYF
d_call: TRBD1; j_call: TRBJ1-2; v_call: TRBV16; clone_size: few; cdr3_nt: TGTGCCAGCAGCCACGTGAGACAGGGATACGGCTACACCTTC; cdr3_aa: CASSHVRQGYGYTF
d_call: NA; j_call: TRBJ2-3; v_call: TRBV6-5; clone_size: few; cdr3_nt: TGTGCCAGCAGTTACTCCAGGGTTTCAGATACGCAGTATTTT; cdr3_aa: CASSYSRVSDTQYF
d_call: NA; j_call: TRBJ2-7; v_call: TRBV25-1; clone_size: NA; cdr3_nt: TGTGCCAGCAGTGATGTCTACTACGAGCAGTACTTC; cdr3_aa: CASSDVYYEQYF
d_call: NA; j_call: TRBJ2-3; v_call: TRBV12-3/TRBV12-4; clone_size: NA; cdr3_nt: TGTGCCAGCAGTTTAAGCGCCAGATCCACAGATACGCAGTATTTT; cdr3_aa: CASSLSARSTDTQYF
d_call: NA; j_call: TRBJ1-5; v_call: TRBV20-1; clone_size: NA; cdr3_nt: TGCAGTGCTAGGTCCAGTATTTATAGCAATCAGCCCCAGCATTTT; cdr3_aa: CSARSSIYSNQPQHF
d_call: TRBD2; j_call: TRBJ2-5; v_call: TRBV14; clone_size: many; cdr3_nt: TGTGCCAGCAGCCAAGATCGGGGACTAGCGGGAGTAGAGACCCAGTACTTC; cdr3_aa: CASSQDRGLAGVETQYF
d_call: TRBD2; j_call: TRBJ2-1; v_call: TRBV5-1; clone_size: few; cdr3_nt: TGCGCCAGCTCCCGGGTAGCGGGAGTCGACAATGAGCAGTTCTTC; cdr3_aa: CASSRVAGVDNEQFF
d_call: TRBD1; j_call: TRBJ1-4; v_call: TRBV4-2; clone_size: few; cdr3_nt: TGTGCCAGCAGCCAAGGGACAGGGAATGTGGGAAAACTGTTTTTT; cdr3_aa: CASSQGTGNVGKLFF
d_call: TRBD2; j_call: TRBJ2-2; v_call: TRBV10-1; clone_size: NA; cdr3_nt: TGCGCCAGCAGCTCATCCAGGGTAGCGGGAGCCGGGGAGCTGTTTTTT; cdr3_aa: CASSSSRVAGAGELFF
d_call: TRBD2; j_call: TRBJ2-5; v_call: TRBV20-1; clone_size: many; cdr3_nt: TGCAGTGCCCGAGACGAAGCGGGAGGGTTGGAGACCCAGTACTTC; cdr3_aa: CSARDEAGGLETQYF
d_call: TRBD2; j_call: TRBJ2-1; v_call: TRBV29-1; clone_size: many; cdr3_nt: TGCAGCTCCCGTGTCAGCGGGAGGACGAGCTCCTACAATGAGCAGTTCTTC; cdr3_aa: CSSRVSGRTSSYNEQFF
d_call: NA; j_call: TRBJ1-3; v_call: TRBV7-6; clone_size: NA; cdr3_nt: TGTGCCAGCAGCTTAGAGGGGGGAGAGGTTGGAAACACCATATATTTT; cdr3_aa: CASSLEGGEVGNTIYF
d_call: NA; j_call: TRBJ1-1; v_call: TRBV7-9; clone_size: many; cdr3_nt: TGTGCCAGCAGCTTCCAAGGGATTAGAACAACTGAAGCTTTCTTT; cdr3_aa: CASSFQGIRTTEAFF
d_call: TRBD2; j_call: TRBJ2-3; v_call: TRBV7-2; clone_size: few; cdr3_nt: TGTGCCAGCAGCTTAATGGCGGGGGGTAGCACAGATACGCAGTATTTT; cdr3_aa: CASSLMAGGSTDTQYF
d_call: NA; j_call: TRBJ1-5; v_call: TRBV5-5; clone_size: few; cdr3_nt: TGTGCCAGCAGCGGACAGAACAATCAGCCCCAGCATTTT; cdr3_aa: CASSGQNNQPQHF
d_call: NA; j_call: TRBJ2-4; v_call: TRBV29-1; clone_size: many; cdr3_nt: TGCAGCGTTGAAGATACGGGACTTACACCAAACATTCAGTACTTC; cdr3_aa: CSVEDTGLTPNIQYF
d_call: NA; j_call: TRBJ2-2; v_call: TRBV20-1; clone_size: few; cdr3_nt: TGCAGTGCTAGAGTAGACGCTCTCTCCACCGGGGAGCTGTTTTTT; cdr3_aa: CSARVDALSTGELFF
d_call: TRBD2; j_call: TRBJ2-2; v_call: TRBV7-2; clone_size: few; cdr3_nt: TGTGCCAGCAGCTTAGTCAGTGCGGGAGCGAACACCGGGGAGCTGTTTTTT; cdr3_aa: CASSLVSAGANTGELFF
d_call: NA; j_call: TRBJ2-3; v_call: TRBV5-1; clone_size: many; cdr3_nt: TGCGCCAGTGGTGGGGGTTGGGGCCCAGATACGCAGTATTTT; cdr3_aa: CASGGGWGPDTQYF
d_call: NA; j_call: TRBJ2-7; v_call: TRBV6-6; clone_size: many; cdr3_nt: TGTGCCAGCAGTCTCCCCATGGGGCAGCAGTACTTC; cdr3_aa: CASSLPMGQQYF
d_call: TRBD1; j_call: TRBJ1-2; v_call: TRBV9; clone_size: NA; cdr3_nt: TGTGCCAGCAGCACCGGGACAGCGGTTGGCTACACCTTC; cdr3_aa: CASSTGTAVGYTF
d_call: NA; j_call: TRBJ2-5; v_call: TRBV2; clone_size: few; cdr3_nt: TGTGCCAGTAGCTACCAGGGGGGCCAAGAGACCCAGTACTTC; cdr3_aa: CASSYQGGQETQYF
d_call: TRBD1; j_call: TRBJ2-7; v_call: TRBV4-3; clone_size: NA; cdr3_nt: TGCGCCAGCAGCCAAAAAAATTCGAGGGACAGGGTCTACGAGCAGTACTTC; cdr3_aa: CASSQKNSRDRVYEQYF
d_call: TRBD1; j_call: TRBJ1-2; v_call: TRBV4-3; clone_size: few; cdr3_nt: TGCGCCAGCAGCAAAGCCGGGACAGGGAACGGCTACACCTTC; cdr3_aa: CASSKAGTGNGYTF
d_call: NA; j_call: TRBJ2-7; v_call: TRBV5-4; clone_size: many; cdr3_nt: TGTGCCAGCAGCTTGGACCAGGGTAACGAGCAGTACTTC; cdr3_aa: CASSLDQGNEQYF
d_call: TRBD1; j_call: TRBJ1-2; v_call: TRBV20-1; clone_size: NA; cdr3_nt: TGCAGTGCTCCACGCGCCGGGACAGGGGATGGCTACACCTTC; cdr3_aa: CSAPRAGTGDGYTF
d_call: TRBD2; j_call: TRBJ2-3; v_call: TRBV7-2; clone_size: few; cdr3_nt: TGTGCCAGCAGCTGGGTCCTGGCGGGAGGAGCGGATACGCAGTATTTT; cdr3_aa: CASSWVLAGGADTQYF